This paragraph covers one TCR beta chain sequence. Its specificity is not known. The sample originates from a study of cytomegalovirus exposure and HLA in healthy donors. Study-level points and caveats: Some public TCRs appeared in many individuals, while most sequences were rare. Three CMV-associated chains proved CMV antigen-specific in vitro. Per published reports, the classifier diagnosed cytomegalovirus status with high specificity and sensitivity. In the roughly 120 validation repertoires, a later analysis found that first-cohort TCR clusters tended to co-occur.

Germline V gene data show CDR1 as SGHAT and CDR2 as FQNNGV. V dropped 0 bases and J dropped 4 bases, with 13 bases sitting between them. The CDR3 has 17 amino acids. Data came from immunoSEQ multiplex PCR; TCRdb stores just in-frame clones and leaves some out. The sample includes tens of thousands of clones, roughly 96% seen only once; the top ten take 2% to 2.5%. The rearrangement uses TRBV11-2 and TRBJ1-6, with D possibly being TRBD1 (6 bases). The sequence derives from a man aged 18 to 29 in good health and CMV-seronegative. Sequenced sample: PBMCs. The CDR3 loop is CASSLDQGPPYNSPLHF. The DNA for the CDR3 is TGTGCCAGCAGCTTAGATCAGGGGCCGCCTTATAATTCACCCCTCCACTTT. The complete variable domain, with remaining parts taken from reference TRBV11-2 and TRBJ1-6, reads EAGVAQSPRYKIIEKRQSVAFWCNPISGHATLYWYQQILGQGPKLLIQFQNNGVVDDSQLPKDRFSAERLKGVDSTLKIQPAKLEDSAVYLCASSLDQGPPYNSPLHFGNGTRLTVT.